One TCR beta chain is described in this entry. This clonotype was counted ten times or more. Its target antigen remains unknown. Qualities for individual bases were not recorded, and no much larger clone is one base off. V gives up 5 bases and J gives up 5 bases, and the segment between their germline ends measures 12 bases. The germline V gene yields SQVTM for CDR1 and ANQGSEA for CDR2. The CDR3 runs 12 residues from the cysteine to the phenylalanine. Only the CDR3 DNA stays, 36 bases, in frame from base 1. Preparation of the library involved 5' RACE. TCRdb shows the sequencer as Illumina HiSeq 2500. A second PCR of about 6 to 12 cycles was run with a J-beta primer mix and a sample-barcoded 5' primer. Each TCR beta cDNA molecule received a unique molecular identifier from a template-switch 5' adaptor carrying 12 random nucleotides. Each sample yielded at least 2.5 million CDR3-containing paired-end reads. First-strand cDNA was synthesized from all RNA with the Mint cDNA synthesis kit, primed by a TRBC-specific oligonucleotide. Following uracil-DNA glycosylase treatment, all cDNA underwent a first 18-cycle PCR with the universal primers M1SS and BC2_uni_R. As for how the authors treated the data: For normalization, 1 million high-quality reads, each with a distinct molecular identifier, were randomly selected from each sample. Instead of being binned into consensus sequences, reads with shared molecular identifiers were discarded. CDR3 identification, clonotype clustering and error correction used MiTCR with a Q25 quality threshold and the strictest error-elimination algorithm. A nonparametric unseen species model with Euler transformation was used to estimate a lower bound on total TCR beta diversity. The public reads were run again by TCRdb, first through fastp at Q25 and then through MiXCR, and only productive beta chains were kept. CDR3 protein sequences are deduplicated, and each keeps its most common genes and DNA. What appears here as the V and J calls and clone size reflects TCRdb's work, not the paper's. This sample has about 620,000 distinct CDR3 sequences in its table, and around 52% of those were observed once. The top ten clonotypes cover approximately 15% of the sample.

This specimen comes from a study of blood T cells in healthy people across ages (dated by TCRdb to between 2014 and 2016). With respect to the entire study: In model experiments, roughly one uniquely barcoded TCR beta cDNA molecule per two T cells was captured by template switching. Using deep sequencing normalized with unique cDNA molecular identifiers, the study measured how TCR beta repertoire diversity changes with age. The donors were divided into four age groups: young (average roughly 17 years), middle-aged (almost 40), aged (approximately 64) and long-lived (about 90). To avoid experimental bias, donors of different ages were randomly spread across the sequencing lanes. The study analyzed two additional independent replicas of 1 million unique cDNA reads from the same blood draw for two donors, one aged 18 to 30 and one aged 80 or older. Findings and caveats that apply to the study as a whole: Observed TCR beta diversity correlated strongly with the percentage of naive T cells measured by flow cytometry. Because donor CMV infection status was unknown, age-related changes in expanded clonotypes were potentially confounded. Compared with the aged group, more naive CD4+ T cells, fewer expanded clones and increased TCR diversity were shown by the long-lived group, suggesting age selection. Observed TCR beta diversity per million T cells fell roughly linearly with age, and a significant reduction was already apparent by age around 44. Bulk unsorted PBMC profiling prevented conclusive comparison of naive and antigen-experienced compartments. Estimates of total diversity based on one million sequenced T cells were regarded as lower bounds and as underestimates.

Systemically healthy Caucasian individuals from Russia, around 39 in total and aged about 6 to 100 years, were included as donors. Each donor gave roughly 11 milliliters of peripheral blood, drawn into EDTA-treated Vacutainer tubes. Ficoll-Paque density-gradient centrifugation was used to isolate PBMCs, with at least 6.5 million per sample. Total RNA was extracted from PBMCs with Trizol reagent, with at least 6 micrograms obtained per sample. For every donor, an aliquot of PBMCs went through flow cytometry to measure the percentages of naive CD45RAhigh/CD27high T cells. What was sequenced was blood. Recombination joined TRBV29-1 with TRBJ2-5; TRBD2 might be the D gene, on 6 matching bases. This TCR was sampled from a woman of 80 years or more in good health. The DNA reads TGCAGCGTTATTCCGGGAGTGGAGACCCAGTACTTC. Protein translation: CSVIPGVETQYF. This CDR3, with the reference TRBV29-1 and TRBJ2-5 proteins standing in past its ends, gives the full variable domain SAVISQKPSRDICQRGTSLTIQCQVDSQVTMMFWYRQQPGQSLTLIATANQGSEATYESGFVIDKFPISRPNLTFSTLTVSNMSPEDSSIYLCSVIPGVETQYFGPGTRLLVL.